Sequencing of this T cell receptor beta chain was carried out in a study of blood T cells in healthy people across ages. On this clonotype: Its antigen is undetermined.

General study points: Older age coincided with a roughly linear decline in TCR beta diversity per million T cells.

Primers used in a second PCR of roughly 7 to 12 cycles were a sample-barcoded 5' primer and a J-beta primer mix. TCRdb ran MiXCR on the 5' RACE reads and lists one entry per CDR3 protein. The sample contains more than 500,000 distinct CDR3 sequences, 27% of which appear only once. CDR1 DFQATT and CDR2 SNEGSKA come from the germline V gene (reference sequence). With 5 bases removed from V and 7 bases from J, the gap between germline ends came to 5 bases. The CDR3 is 10 residues long. V usage is TRBV20-1 and J usage is TRBJ1-4; D unclear. Sequencing was carried out using blood. This clonotype originated in a woman aged 70-85 years in good health. The CDR3 sequence is CSALLEKLFF. DNA of the CDR3: TGCAGTGCTCTTCTTGAAAAACTGTTTTTT.